The source of this TCR beta chain is a study of blood T cell repertoires in COVID-19. Study information: Collection of acute and convalescent COVID-19 samples took place in the United States, Italy and Spain. The analysed material was cDNA or gDNA that came from T cells, B-cell-depleted T cells, or PBMCs.

The CDR3 loop spans 13 amino acids. Germline CDR1 SGHVS, CDR2 FQNEAQ. Trimming removed 5 bases from V and 4 bases from J, with 11 bases in between. In the authors' workflow: Amplified reference gene primers provided the basis for estimating nucleated cell counts. The assay was immunoSEQ multiplex PCR, and TCRdb's table has in-frame clones only and misses some. V and J calls and clone size follow that table, whereas D and trimming were derived from the DNA. The sample comprises 85,000 or so clones, around 96% of which are singletons, and around 4.2% rests with the top ten. This clonotype was obtained from a human donor with active COVID-19. The donor label of this sample is uncertain. The sequenced sample consisted of peripheral blood. This rearrangement joins TRBV7-8 to TRBJ1-2, with D maybe TRBD1 (6 bases). CDR3: CASSTDRSYGYTF. The CDR3 nucleotides read TGTGCCAGCAGCACCGACAGGTCCTATGGCTACACCTTC.